This T cell receptor (beta chain) was profiled in a study of T cells in Graves' hyperthyroidism and ophthalmopathy (dated by TCRdb to the late 2010s). Turning to the overall study: Peripheral blood was collected at initial diagnosis, before any treatment. The 95 to 100 discovery patients were randomly divided into training and test sets at a 7:3 ratio. A discovery cohort of about a hundred patients, about 40 with Graves' ophthalmopathy and over 55 with stable Graves' hyperthyroidism, was used to find distinguishing TCR V-J signatures. Following sampling, methimazole starting at 30 mg daily was given to hyperthyroidism patients, and high-dose intravenous methylprednisolone was given to ophthalmopathy patients. The paper describes TCR Vbeta CDR3 sequencing of 140 or so peripheral blood samples, made up of approximately 40 ophthalmopathy patients, roughly 80 hyperthyroidism patients and 17 progressor patients. The study also compared thyroid tissue and blood T-cell repertoires from five or six Graves' hyperthyroidism patients. Prospective prediction of ophthalmopathy was tested in an independent validation cohort consisting of 18 hyperthyroidism patients and more than 15 patients who later progressed to ophthalmopathy.

The research as a whole found: No statistical method was used to fix the sample size in advance, and group allocation was not hidden from the investigators. Most expanded thyroid clonotypes (frequency above 0.001) were also found in blood, which suggests that blood repertoires may mirror thyroid immune responses. During validation, the model predicted progression to ophthalmopathy a median of approximately 6 months ahead of onset, with around 65% sensitivity and under 85% specificity. A 13 V-J signature model separated ophthalmopathy from stable hyperthyroidism, with roughly 88% sensitivity and about 81% specificity in cross-validation and 80%/75% in testing.

This clonotype showed up many times. It lacks a known antigen. Base quality data are lacking; no much larger clone is found one base away. The TCR beta CDR3 regions were amplified from RNA transcripts. For the first round of RT-PCR on the TCR CDR3, the HTBI primer set was used together with the Qiagen OneStep RT-PCR kit. A second multiplex PCR round built the libraries, followed by size selection and purification. Paired-end sequencing of the libraries was performed with 100 bp reads on an Illumina HiSeq2000. For the original study's pipeline: Raw data were processed with SOAPnuke, discarding reads with adapters, uncalled bases, mean Phred below 15, or no exact constant-primer or identifier match. COPE v1.2.5 was used to merge high-quality paired reads, and clonotypes were defined as unique nucleotide sequences. MiTCR v1.1 was used to align clonotypes to the IMGT TRBV, TRBD and TRBJ reference segments. The analysis was restricted to V-J combinations with a frequency above 0.0001, which together covered approximately 99% of the repertoires. A TCS score was defined as the ratio between F50 (clonal expansion) and ExV (chaos), using BLOSUM62-based TCRdist between CDR3 peptides within each V-J. Welch's t-statistics and random forest reduced some 510 V-J features to about 12, which were used in a naive Bayes classifier (R e1071). TCRdb reran the public reads through fastp at Q25 and MiXCR, keeping productive beta chains. Each entry merges the rows of one CDR3 protein and shows their most common DNA and genes. None of the V and J calls come from the authors' own analysis; TCRdb made them. The sample contains roughly 510,000 distinct CDR3 sequences, around 20% of them found a single time. More than 25% of the sample comes from the top ten.

V is pared back by 1 base and J by 5 bases, with 8 bases lying between the germline termini. Taken from the germline V gene (reference sequence), the CDR1 and CDR2 loops are LNHDA and SQIVND. The CDR3 measures 14 amino acids from cysteine to phenylalanine. The only DNA kept is the CDR3, 42 bases in frame from the first base. Graves' hyperthyroidism was defined as stable when no progression to ophthalmopathy occurred over 18 months of follow-up. Hyperthyroidism patients were newly diagnosed, with disease duration under 2 months, and aged 18 to 65 years. Any patient with an uncontrolled infection, another autoimmune disease, pregnancy or lactation was excluded. Clinical symptoms, serum thyroxine and TRAb, thyroid ultrasound, and orbital computed tomography formed the basis for the diagnoses. PBMCs were isolated from 8 to 10 ml of fresh peripheral blood by Ficoll-Paque density gradient centrifugation. Total RNA was extracted using Trizol reagent, and RNA quality was assessed on an Agilent 2100 Bioanalyzer.

The sequenced sample was blood. The sequence joins TRBV19 to TRBJ2-2, with the D gene call left open. The sequence was obtained from a man younger than 30 with Graves' hyperthyroidism. The nucleotides read TGTGCCAGTAGTATAGGGCAAAGGACCGGGGAGCTGTTTTTT. Its coded protein is CASSIGQRTGELFF.